This T cell receptor beta chain stems from a study of PD-1 blockade in classical Hodgkin lymphoma. Findings of the study overall: As was reported, newly diagnosed patients showed lower baseline TCR diversity than healthy donors did.

No patient escaped relapse after autologous stem cell transplantation, and brentuximab vedotin exposure varied. Purification of CD4+ T cells from thawed PBMCs was performed via magnetic negative selection. Complete response, partial response or progressive disease made up the best responses. As regards this clone: Its antigen is not identified.

Produced via immunoSEQ multiplex PCR; TCRdb's table is partial and in-frame only. The sample lists about 6,800 clones, about 80% seen once, with around 2.5% in the top ten. CDR3 length: 13 residues. V lost 6 bases, J lost 0 bases, and 8 bases lay in between. Germline assignment: CDR1 MDHEN and CDR2 SYDVKM. This chain links TRBV28 with TRBJ1-1, with D maybe TRBD1 (6 bases). The sample consisted of CD4+ T cells from blood, taken at baseline. This receptor was taken from a human donor with classical Hodgkin lymphoma. CDR3 amino acids: CASSGQLNTEAFF. The DNA for the CDR3 is TGTGCCAGCAGCGGACAGTTGAACACTGAAGCTTTCTTT. Full variable domain (outside the CDR3, taken from reference TRBV28 and TRBJ1-1): DVKVTQSSRYLVKRTGEKVFLECVQDMDHENMFWYRQDPGLGLRLIYFSYDVKMKEKGDIPEGYSVSREKKERFSLILESASTNQTSMYLCASSGQLNTEAFFGQGTRLTVV.